This is a list of T cell receptor beta chains from one sample in a study of cytomegalovirus exposure and HLA in healthy donors. Profiled with immunoSEQ multiplex PCR; TCRdb holds only in-frame clones, not every one. The sample holds 110,000 or so clones; around 77% are singletons and the top ten take 5.4%. The material sequenced was PBMCs. These receptors were taken from a woman aged 30 to 39 in good health and CMV-seropositive. CDR3s include the opening cysteine and the closing phenylalanine or tryptophan. D genes are given only for firm matches. Only part of the rows carry a size: once, few, many, or a class if the clone is expanded.

V,size,J,D,CDR3,DNA
TRBV7-7,NA,TRBJ2-5,TRBD2,CASSLALTSGGAETQYF,TGTGCTAGCAGCTTAGCGCTTACTAGCGGGGGTGCGGAGACCCAGTACTTC
TRBV11-3,NA,TRBJ2-3,NA,CASSLVLSAPGADTQYF,TGTGCCAGCAGCTTAGTACTTAGCGCTCCTGGCGCAGATACGCAGTATTTT
TRBV4-2,once,TRBJ2-5,TRBD1,CASSQEDRGQETQYF,TGTGCCAGCAGCCAGGAAGACAGGGGGCAAGAGACCCAGTACTTC
TRBV9,NA,TRBJ1-5,NA,CASSSSLDRGSPQHF,TGTGCCAGCAGCTCATCCCTCGACAGAGGATCGCCCCAGCATTTT
TRBV20-1,NA,TRBJ1-1,TRBD1,CSARVGQLAFF,TGCAGTGCTAGAGTGGGACAGCTCGCTTTCTTT
TRBV27,NA,TRBJ1-2,NA,CASSWASGLQDGYTF,TGTGCCAGCAGTTGGGCGTCAGGGCTGCAAGATGGCTACACCTTC
TRBV2,hyperexpanded,TRBJ2-7,NA,CASSEDGAYEQYF,TGTGCCAGCAGTGAGGACGGGGCCTACGAGCAGTACTTC
TRBV6-6,NA,TRBJ2-1,NA,CASSRQVYNEQFF,TGTGCCAGCAGCAGACAGGTGTACAATGAGCAGTTCTTC
TRBV13,NA,TRBJ2-7,TRBD2,CASSPSGGTYEQYF,TGTGCCAGCAGCCCCAGCGGGGGGACCTACGAGCAGTACTTC
TRBV19,NA,TRBJ1-3,TRBD1,CASGLTGTGNTIYF,TGTGCCAGTGGTTTGACAGGGACTGGAAACACCATATATTTT
TRBV19,NA,TRBJ2-2,TRBD2,CASSPPGLAITGELFF,TGTGCCAGTAGTCCGCCGGGACTAGCGATCACCGGGGAGCTGTTTTTT
TRBV11-2,NA,TRBJ2-6,TRBD2,CASSFRTSGELSGANVLTF,TGTGCCAGCAGCTTTCGGACTAGCGGTGAACTCTCTGGGGCCAACGTCCTGACTTTC
TRBV30,once,TRBJ2-7,NA,CAWSVSGQSYEQYF,TGTGCCTGGAGTGTATCCGGACAGTCCTACGAGCAGTACTTC
TRBV10-3,NA,TRBJ1-5,TRBD1,CAARQGGGGQPQHF,TGTGCCGCAAGACAGGGGGGAGGGGGTCAGCCCCAGCATTTT
TRBV5-6,few,TRBJ1-2,TRBD1,CASSLVAQGAQYGYTF,TGTGCCAGCAGCTTGGTGGCGCAGGGGGCGCAATATGGCTACACCTTC
TRBV5-1,few,TRBJ1-1,NA,CASSPETQRGTEAFF,TGCGCCAGCAGCCCAGAGACACAAAGGGGGACTGAAGCTTTCTTT
TRBV5-4,NA,TRBJ2-7,NA,CASSPLEGGEQYF,TGTGCCAGCAGCCCGCTAGAAGGTGGAGAGCAGTACTTC
TRBV11-2,NA,TRBJ2-7,TRBD2,CASSPGLAGHYEQYF,TGTGCCAGCAGCCCCGGACTAGCGGGACACTACGAGCAGTACTTC
TRBV10-2,NA,TRBJ1-1,NA,CASSQTGLNTEAFF,TGCGCCAGCAGTCAAACAGGGTTGAACACTGAAGCTTTCTTT
TRBV19,NA,TRBJ2-3,NA,CASSRGLNMGTDTQYF,TGTGCCAGTAGTCGGGGACTGAATATGGGCACAGATACGCAGTATTTT
TRBV7-8,NA,TRBJ1-1,NA,CASSWAGFTEAFF,TGTGCCAGCAGCTGGGCAGGGTTTACCGAAGCTTTCTTT
TRBV7-9,NA,TRBJ2-3,TRBD1,CASSTTDRGGTDTQYF,TGTGCCAGCAGCACAACGGACAGGGGAGGGACAGATACGCAGTATTTT
TRBV5-4,NA,TRBJ1-1,NA,CASSPWVGVTDTEAFF,TGTGCCAGCAGCCCGTGGGTAGGGGTAACCGACACTGAAGCTTTCTTT
TRBV11-3,NA,TRBJ1-2,TRBD1,CASGQVNYGYTF,TGTGCCAGCGGACAGGTTAACTATGGCTACACCTTC
TRBV11-2,NA,TRBJ1-5,NA,CASSPGQFSNQPQHF,TGTGCCAGCAGCCCCGGACAGTTTAGCAATCAGCCCCAGCATTTT
TRBV6-1,NA,TRBJ1-2,TRBD1,CASRDSTGGGGYTF,TGTGCCAGCAGGGACTCTACAGGGGGCGGTGGCTACACCTTC
TRBV18,NA,TRBJ2-2,TRBD2,CASSPGTSGRRTGELFF,TGTGCCAGCTCACCGGGGACTAGCGGGAGAAGGACCGGGGAGCTGTTTTTT
TRBV4-1,NA,TRBJ2-7,NA,CASSQDAGSYEQYF,TGCGCCAGCAGCCAAGATGCGGGCTCCTACGAGCAGTACTTC
TRBV14,once,TRBJ1-4,NA,CASSQTAGLAGNEKLFF,TGTGCCAGCAGCCAAACTGCCGGACTAGCTGGTAATGAAAAACTGTTTTTT